This TCR beta chain was captured by sequencing in a study of cytomegalovirus exposure and HLA in healthy donors. From germline, CDR1 is LNHDA and CDR2 SQIVND (reference sequence). This CDR3 comprises 13 residues. As for this clone: Mismatch with germline at one junction end may stem from a read error.

It was with 60 Vbeta and 13 Jbeta primers that the PCR ran. Measured with immunoSEQ multiplex PCR; TCRdb has only the in-frame clones, and not every one. The table records about 120,000 clones, roughly 80% of them present only once. Specimen: PBMCs. The chain employs TRBV19 and TRBJ1-3; D might be TRBD1 (5 bases). The source of this sequence is a woman in her thirties or forties in good health and CMV-seropositive. CDR3 sequence: CASTIPGLGTIYF. In nucleotides, the CDR3 is TGTGCCAGTACTATACCGGGACTCGGGACCATATATTTT.